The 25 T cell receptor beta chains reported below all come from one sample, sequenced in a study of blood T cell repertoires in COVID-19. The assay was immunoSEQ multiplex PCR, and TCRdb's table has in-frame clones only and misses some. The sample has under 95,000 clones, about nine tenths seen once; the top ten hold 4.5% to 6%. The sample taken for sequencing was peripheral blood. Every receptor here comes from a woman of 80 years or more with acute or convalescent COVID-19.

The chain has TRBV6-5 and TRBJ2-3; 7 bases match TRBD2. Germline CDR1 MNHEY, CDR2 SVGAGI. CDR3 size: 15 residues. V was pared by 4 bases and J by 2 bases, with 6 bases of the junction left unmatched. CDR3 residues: CASSSTAGITDTQYF. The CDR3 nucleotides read TGTGCCAGCAGTTCCACAGCGGGGATCACAGATACGCAGTATTTT.

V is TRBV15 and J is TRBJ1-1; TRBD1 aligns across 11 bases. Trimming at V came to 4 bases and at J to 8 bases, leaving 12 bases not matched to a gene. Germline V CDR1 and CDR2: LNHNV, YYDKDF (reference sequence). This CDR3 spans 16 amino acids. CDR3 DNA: TGTGCCACCAGCACCTCCGCTGGACAGGGGGCAAGGGAAGCTTTCTTT. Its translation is CATSTSAGQGAREAFF.

CDR3 nucleotides: TGTGCCAGCAGCTTATTCAATACGCAGTATTTT. Translating it yields CASSLFNTQYF. This chain connects TRBV11-2 to TRBJ2-3; D gene unclear. V lost 2 bases to trimming and J lost 7 bases, with 4 bases between them. The V gene's germline CDR1 is SGHAT and CDR2 FQNNGV. This CDR3 has 11 residues.

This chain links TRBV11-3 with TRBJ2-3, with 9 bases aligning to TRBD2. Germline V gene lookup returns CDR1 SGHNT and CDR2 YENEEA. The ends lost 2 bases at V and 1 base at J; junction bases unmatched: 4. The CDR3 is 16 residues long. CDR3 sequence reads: CASSLRAGGGTDTQYF. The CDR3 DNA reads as TGTGCCAGCAGCTTACGAGCGGGGGGCGGCACAGATACGCAGTATTTT.

Here the CDR3 reads CASSPTEITGELFF. CDR3 coding DNA: TGTGCCAGCAGCCCTACAGAAATCACCGGGGAGCTGTTTTTT. This chain links TRBV7-9 with TRBJ2-2; no reliable D call. CDR1 is SEHNR, CDR2 FQNEAQ, per germline (reference sequence). V was trimmed by 5 bases and J by 4 bases, leaving 11 bases between them. The CDR3 contains 14 residues.

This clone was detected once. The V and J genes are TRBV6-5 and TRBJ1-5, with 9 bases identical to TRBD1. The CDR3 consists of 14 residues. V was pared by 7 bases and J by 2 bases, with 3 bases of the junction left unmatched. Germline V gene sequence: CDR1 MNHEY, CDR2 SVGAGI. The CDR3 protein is CASIRDRGNQPQHF. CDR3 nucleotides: TGTGCCAGCATCCGGGACAGGGGCAATCAGCCCCAGCATTTT.

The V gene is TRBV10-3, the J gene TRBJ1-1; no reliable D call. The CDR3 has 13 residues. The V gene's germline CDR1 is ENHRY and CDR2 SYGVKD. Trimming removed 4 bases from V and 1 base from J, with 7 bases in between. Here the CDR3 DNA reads TGTGCCATCAGTGCAGAGGGGAACACTGAAGCTTTCTTT. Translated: CAISAEGNTEAFF.

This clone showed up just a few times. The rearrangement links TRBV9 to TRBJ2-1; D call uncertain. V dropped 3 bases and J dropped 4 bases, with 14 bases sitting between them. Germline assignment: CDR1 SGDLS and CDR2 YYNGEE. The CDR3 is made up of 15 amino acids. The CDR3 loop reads CASSGVDITYNEQFF. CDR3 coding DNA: TGTGCCAGCAGCGGCGTTGACATAACGTACAATGAGCAGTTCTTC.

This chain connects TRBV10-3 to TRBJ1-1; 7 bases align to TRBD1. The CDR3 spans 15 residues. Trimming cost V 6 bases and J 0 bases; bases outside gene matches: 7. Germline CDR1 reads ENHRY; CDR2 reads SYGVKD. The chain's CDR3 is CAISRDRALNTEAFF. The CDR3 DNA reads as TGTGCCATCAGCCGGGACAGAGCATTGAACACTGAAGCTTTCTTT.

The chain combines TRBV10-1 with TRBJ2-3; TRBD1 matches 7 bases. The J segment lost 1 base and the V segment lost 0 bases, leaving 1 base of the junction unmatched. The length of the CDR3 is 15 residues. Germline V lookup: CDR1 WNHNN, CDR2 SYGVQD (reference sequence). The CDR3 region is CASSESGTGTDTQYF. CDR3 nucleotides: TGCGCCAGCAGTGAGTCCGGGACAGGCACAGATACGCAGTATTTT.

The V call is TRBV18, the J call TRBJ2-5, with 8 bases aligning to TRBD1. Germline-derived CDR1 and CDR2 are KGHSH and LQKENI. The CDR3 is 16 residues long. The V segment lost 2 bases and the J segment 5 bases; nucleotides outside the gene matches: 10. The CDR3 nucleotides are TGTGCCAGCTCACCATTGGCCAGGGGGCGTTCGGAGACCCAGTACTTC. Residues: CASSPLARGRSETQYF.

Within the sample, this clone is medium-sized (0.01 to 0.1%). This CDR3 reads CARPGETQYF. In nucleotides, the CDR3 is TGTGCCAGACCGGGGGAGACCCAGTACTTC. The chain has TRBV12-3 or TRBV12-4 and TRBJ2-5, with D maybe TRBD2 (5 bases). The CDR3 covers 10 residues. V was pared by 9 bases and J by 5 bases, with 7 bases between.

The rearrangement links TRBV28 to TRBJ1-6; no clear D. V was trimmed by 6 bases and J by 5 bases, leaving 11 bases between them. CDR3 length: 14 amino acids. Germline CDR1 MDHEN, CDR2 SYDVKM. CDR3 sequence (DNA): TGTGCCAGCAGCCCAACTATAGATAATTCACCCCTCCACTTT. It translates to CASSPTIDNSPLHF.

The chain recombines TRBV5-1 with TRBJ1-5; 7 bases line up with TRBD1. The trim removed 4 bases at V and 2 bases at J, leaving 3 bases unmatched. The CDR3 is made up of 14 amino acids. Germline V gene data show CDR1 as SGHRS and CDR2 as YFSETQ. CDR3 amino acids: CASSPGTGNQPQHF. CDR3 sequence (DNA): TGCGCCAGCAGCCCAGGGACAGGCAATCAGCCCCAGCATTTT.

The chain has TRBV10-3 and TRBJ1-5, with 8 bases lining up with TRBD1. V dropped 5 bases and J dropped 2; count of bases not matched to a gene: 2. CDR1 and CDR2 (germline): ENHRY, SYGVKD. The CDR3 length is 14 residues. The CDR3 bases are TGTGCCATCAGTCAGGACAGGGGCAATCAGCCCCAGCATTTT. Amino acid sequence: CAISQDRGNQPQHF.

Written as DNA, the CDR3 is TGTGCCAGCAGCTCCGGCTCGGGTCGGCGCACAGATACGCAGTATTTT. Translation gives CASSSGSGRRTDTQYF. The genes are TRBV11-3 and TRBJ2-3; D remains ambiguous. The CDR3 extends over 16 amino acids. Germline V lookup: CDR1 SGHNT, CDR2 YENEEA. Trimming shortened V by 4 bases and J by 1 base, and 15 bases separated the two germline ends.

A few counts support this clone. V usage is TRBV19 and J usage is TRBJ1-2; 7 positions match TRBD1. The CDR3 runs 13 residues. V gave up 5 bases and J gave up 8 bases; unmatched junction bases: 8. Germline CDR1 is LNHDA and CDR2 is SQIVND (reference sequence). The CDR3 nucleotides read TGTGCCAGTAGTTCCAGGGGGTCGGAGGGCTACACCTTC. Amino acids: CASSSRGSEGYTF.

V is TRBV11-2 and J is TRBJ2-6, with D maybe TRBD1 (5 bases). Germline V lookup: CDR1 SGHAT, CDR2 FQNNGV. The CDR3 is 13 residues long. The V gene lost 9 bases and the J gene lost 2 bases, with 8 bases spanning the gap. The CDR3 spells CASVGAGANVLTF. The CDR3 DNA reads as TGTGCCAGTGTAGGGGCTGGGGCCAACGTCCTGACTTTC.

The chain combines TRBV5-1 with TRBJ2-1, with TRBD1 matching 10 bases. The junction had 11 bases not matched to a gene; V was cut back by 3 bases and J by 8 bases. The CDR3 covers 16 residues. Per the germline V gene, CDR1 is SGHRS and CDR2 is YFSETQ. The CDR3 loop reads CASSYDRGRLRHEQFF. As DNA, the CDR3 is TGCGCCAGCAGCTACGACAGGGGGCGCCTTAGGCATGAGCAGTTCTTC.

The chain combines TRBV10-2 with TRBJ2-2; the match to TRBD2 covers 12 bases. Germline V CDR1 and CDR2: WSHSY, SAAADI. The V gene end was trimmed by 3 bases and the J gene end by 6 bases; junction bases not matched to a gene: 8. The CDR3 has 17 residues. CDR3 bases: TGCGCCAGCAGTGATTTGAGTCTAGCGGGAGGGCCCGGGGAGCTGTTTTTT. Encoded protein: CASSDLSLAGGPGELFF.

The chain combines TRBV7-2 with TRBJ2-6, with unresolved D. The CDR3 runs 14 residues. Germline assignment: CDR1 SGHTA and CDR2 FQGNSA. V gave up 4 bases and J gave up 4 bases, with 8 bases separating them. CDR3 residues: CASSSKSGANVLTF. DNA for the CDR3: TGTGCCAGCAGCTCTAAGTCCGGGGCCAACGTCCTGACTTTC.

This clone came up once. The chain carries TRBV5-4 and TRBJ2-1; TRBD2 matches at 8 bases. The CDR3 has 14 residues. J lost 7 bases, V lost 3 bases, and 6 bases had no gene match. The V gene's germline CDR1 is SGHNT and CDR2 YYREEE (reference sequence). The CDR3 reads CASSYRGGLNEQFF. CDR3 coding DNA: TGTGCCAGCAGCTACCGCGGGGGGCTAAATGAGCAGTTCTTC.

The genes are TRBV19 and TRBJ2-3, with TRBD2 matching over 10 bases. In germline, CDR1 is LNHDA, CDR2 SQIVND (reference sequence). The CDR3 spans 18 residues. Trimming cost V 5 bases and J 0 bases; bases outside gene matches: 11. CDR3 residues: CASSLQGLAGVSTDTQYF. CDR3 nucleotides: TGTGCCAGTAGTCTACAGGGCCTAGCGGGAGTTAGCACAGATACGCAGTATTTT.

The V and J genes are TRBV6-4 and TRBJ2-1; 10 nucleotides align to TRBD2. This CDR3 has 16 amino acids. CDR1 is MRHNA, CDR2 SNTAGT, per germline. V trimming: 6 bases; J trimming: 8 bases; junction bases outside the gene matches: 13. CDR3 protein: CASSVDLSSGGDEQFF. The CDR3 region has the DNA TGTGCCAGCAGCGTTGATTTGTCTAGCGGGGGCGATGAGCAGTTCTTC.

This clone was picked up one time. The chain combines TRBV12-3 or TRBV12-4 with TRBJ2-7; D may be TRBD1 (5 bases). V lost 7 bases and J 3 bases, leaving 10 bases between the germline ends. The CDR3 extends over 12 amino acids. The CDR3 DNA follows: TGTGCCAGCACTTCTCAGGGCTACGAGCAGTACTTC. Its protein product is CASTSQGYEQYF.